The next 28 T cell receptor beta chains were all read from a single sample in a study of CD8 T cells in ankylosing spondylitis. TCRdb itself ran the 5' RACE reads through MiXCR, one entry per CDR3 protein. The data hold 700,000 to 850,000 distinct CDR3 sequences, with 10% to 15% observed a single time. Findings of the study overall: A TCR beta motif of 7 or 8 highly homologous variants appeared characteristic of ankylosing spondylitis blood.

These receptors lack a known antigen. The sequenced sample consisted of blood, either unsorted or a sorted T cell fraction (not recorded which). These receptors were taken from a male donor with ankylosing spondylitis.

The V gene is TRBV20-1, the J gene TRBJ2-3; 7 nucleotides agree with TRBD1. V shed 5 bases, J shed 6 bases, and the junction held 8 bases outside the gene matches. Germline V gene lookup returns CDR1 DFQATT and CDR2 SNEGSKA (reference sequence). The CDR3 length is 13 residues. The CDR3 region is CSALRQGLDTQYF. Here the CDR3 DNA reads TGCAGTGCTCTCAGACAGGGTTTGGATACGCAGTATTTT.

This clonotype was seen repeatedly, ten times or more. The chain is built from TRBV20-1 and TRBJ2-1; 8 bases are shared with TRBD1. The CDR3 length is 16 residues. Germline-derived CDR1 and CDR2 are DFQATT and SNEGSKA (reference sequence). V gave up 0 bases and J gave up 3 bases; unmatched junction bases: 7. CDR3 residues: CSARDRRQGYYNEQFF. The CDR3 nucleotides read TGCAGTGCTAGAGATCGCCGACAGGGGTACTACAATGAGCAGTTCTTC.

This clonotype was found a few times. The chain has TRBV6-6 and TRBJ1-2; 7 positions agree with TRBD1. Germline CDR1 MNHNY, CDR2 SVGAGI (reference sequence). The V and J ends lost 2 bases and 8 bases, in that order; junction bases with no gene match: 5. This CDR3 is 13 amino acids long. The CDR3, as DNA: TGTGCCAGCAGTTACGGACAGGCTGGGGGCTACACCTTC. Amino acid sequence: CASSYGQAGGYTF.

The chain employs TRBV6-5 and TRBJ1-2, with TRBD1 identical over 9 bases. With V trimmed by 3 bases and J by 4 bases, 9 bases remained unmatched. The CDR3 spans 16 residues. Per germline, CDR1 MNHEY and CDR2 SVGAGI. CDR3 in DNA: TGTGCCAGCAGTTATGGGGACAGGGAAGGATTCTATGGCTACACCTTC. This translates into CASSYGDREGFYGYTF.

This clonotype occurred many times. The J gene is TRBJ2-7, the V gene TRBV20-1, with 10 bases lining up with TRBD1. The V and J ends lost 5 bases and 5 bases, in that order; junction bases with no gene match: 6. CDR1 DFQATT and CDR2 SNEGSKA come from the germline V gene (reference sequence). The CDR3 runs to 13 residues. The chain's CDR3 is CSAVRDRGDEQYF. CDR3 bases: TGCAGTGCTGTTCGGGACAGGGGCGACGAGCAGTACTTC.

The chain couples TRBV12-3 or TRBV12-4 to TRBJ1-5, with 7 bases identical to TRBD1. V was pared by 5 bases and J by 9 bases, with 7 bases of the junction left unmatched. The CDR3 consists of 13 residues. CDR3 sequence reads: CASSTGVGGPQHF. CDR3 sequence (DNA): TGTGCCAGCAGTACAGGGGTAGGGGGGCCCCAGCATTTT.

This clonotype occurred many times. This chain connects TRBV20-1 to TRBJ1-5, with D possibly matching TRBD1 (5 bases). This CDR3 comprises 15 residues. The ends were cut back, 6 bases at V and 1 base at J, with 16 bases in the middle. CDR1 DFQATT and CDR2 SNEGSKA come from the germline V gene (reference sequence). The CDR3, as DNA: TGCAGTGCAAGTACAGGCCTCGCGAGCAATCAGCCCCAGCATTTT. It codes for CSASTGLASNQPQHF.

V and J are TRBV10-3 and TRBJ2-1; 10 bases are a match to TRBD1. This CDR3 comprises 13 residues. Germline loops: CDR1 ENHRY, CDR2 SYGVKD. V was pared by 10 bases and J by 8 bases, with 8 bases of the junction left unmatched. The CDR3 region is CATQGQGSDEQFF. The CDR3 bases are TGTGCCACCCAGGGACAGGGGAGCGATGAGCAGTTCTTC.

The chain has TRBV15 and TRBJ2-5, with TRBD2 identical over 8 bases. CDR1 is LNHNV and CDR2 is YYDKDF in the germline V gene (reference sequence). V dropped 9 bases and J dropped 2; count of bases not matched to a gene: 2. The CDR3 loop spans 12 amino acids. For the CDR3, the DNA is TGTGCCACGGGACTAGGGCAAGAGACCCAGTACTTC. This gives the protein CATGLGQETQYF.

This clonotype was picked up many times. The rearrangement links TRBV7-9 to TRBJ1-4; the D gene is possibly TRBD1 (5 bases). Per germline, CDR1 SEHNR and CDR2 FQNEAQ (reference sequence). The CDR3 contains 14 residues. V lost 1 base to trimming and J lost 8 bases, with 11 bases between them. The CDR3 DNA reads TGTGCCAGCAGCTTAGATCAGGGATCGGAAAAACTGTTTTTT. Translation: CASSLDQGSEKLFF.

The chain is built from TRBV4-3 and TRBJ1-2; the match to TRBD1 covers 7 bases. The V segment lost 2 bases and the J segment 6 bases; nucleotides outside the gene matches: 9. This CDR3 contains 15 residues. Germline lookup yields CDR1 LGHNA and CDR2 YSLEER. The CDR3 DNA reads TGCGCCAGCAGCCAATTACAGGGGTTGGGCGATGGCTACACCTTC. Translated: CASSQLQGLGDGYTF.

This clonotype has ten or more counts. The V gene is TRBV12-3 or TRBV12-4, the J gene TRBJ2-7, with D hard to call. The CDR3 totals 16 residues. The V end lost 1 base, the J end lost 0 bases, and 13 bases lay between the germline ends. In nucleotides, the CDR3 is TGTGCCAGCAGTTTAGGATCCGGACGGAGCTCCTACGAGCAGTACTTC. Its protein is CASSLGSGRSSYEQYF.

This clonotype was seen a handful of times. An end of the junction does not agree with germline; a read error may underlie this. The CDR3 sequence is CASSQEVQAYYGYTF. The DNA of the CDR3 is TGCGCCAGCAGCCAAGAGGTACAAGCTTACTACGGCTACACCTTC. The rearrangement joins TRBV4-3 to TRBJ1-2; D gene unclear. CDR3 length equals 15 residues. CDR1 and CDR2 from the germline V gene are LGHNA and YSLEER.

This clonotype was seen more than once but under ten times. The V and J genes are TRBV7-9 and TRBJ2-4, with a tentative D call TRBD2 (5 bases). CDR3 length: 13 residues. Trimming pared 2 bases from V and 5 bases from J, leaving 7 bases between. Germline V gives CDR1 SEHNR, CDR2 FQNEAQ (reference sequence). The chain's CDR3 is CASSLRRENIQYF. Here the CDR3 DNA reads TGTGCCAGCAGCTTACGGCGGGAAAACATTCAGTACTTC.

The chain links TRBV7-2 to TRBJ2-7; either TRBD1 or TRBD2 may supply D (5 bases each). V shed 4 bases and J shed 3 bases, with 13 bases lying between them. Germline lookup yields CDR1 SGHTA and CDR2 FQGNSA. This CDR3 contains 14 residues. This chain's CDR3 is CASSSGPPNYEQYF. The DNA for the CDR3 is TGTGCCAGCAGCTCGGGACCGCCTAACTACGAGCAGTACTTC.

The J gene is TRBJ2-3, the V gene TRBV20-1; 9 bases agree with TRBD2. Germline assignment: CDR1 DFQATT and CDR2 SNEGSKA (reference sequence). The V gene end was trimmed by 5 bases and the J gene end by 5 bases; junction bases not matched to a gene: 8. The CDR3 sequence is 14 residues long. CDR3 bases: TGCAGTGCTGAGGAGCGGGGGGCCCTAGATACGCAGTATTTT. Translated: CSAEERGALDTQYF.

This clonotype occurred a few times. The DNA for the CDR3 is TGCGCCAGCAGCCCTGGACAGGCCACCGGGGAGCTGTTTTTT. The encoded protein is CASSPGQATGELFF. V and J are TRBV5-1 and TRBJ2-2, with 7 bases fitting TRBD1. With 4 bases clipped from V and 4 bases from J, the junction kept 4 bases outside the gene matches. This CDR3 spans 14 amino acids. Germline V gene data show CDR1 as SGHRS and CDR2 as YFSETQ.

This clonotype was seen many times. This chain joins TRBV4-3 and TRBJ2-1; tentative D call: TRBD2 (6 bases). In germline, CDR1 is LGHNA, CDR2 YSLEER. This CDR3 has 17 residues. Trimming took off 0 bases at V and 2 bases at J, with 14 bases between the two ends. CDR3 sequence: CASSQDPPSAAYNEQFF. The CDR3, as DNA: TGCGCCAGCAGCCAAGATCCCCCTAGCGCCGCCTACAATGAGCAGTTCTTC.

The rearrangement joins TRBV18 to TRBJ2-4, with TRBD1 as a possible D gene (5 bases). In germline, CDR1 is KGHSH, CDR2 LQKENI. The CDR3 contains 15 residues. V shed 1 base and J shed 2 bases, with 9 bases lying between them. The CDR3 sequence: CASSPQGRTKNIQYF. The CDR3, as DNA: TGTGCCAGCTCACCACAGGGGCGAACCAAAAACATTCAGTACTTC.

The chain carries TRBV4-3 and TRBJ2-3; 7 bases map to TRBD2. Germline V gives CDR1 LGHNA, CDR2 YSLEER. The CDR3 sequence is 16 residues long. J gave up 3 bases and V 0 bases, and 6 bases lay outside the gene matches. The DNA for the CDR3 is TGCGCCAGCAGCCAAGACCTACTAGCGAGGACAGATACGCAGTATTTT. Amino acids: CASSQDLLARTDTQYF.

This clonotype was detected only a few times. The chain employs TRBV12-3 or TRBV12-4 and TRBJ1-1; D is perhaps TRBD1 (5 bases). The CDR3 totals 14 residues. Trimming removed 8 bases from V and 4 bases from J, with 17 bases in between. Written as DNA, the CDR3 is TGTGCCAGCTGCCGGGGGGTCTTCGGCACTGAAGCTTTCTTT. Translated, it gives CASCRGVFGTEAFF.

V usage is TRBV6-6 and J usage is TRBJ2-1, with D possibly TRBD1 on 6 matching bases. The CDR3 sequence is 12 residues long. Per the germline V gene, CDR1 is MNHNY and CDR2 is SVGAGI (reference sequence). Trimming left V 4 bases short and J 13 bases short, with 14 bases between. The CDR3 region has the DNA TGTGCCAGCAGTTCGCTGGGACAACCTCAGTTCTTC. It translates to CASSSLGQPQFF.

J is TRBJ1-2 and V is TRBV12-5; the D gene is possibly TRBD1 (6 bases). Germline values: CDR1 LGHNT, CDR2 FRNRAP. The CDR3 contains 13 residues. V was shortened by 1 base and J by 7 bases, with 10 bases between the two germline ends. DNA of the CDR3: TGTGCTAGTGGTTTGGAAACAGGGACTGGCTACACCTTC. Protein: CASGLETGTGYTF.

The CDR3 region has the DNA TGCGCCAGCAGCTTATCCGTTGCAGATACGCAGTATTTT. Translation gives CASSLSVADTQYF. The rearrangement links TRBV5-1 to TRBJ2-3; D ambiguous. The V and J ends lost 2 bases and 4 bases respectively, with 8 bases between them. The CDR3 has 13 amino acids. Germline CDR1 is SGHRS and CDR2 is YFSETQ.

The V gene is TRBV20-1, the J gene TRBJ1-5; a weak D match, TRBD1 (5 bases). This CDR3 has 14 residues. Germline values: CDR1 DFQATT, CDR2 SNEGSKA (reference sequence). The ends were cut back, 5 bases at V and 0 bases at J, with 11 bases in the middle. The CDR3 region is CSAGGRYSNQPQHF. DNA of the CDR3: TGCAGTGCTGGGGGGAGGTATAGCAATCAGCCCCAGCATTTT.

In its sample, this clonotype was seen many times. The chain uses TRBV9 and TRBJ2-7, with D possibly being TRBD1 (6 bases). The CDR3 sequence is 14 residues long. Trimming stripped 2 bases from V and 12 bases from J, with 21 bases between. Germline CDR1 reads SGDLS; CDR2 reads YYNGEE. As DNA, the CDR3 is TGTGCCAGCAGCGTGGGGGCAGGGGAGAATAGTCCGTACTTC. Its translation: CASSVGAGENSPYF.

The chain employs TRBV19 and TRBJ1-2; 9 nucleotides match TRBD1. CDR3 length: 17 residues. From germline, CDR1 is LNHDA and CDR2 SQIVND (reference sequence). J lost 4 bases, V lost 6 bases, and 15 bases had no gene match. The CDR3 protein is CASRGMDRGPSTYGYTF. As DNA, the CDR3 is TGTGCCAGTAGGGGGATGGACAGGGGACCGTCTACCTATGGCTACACCTTC.

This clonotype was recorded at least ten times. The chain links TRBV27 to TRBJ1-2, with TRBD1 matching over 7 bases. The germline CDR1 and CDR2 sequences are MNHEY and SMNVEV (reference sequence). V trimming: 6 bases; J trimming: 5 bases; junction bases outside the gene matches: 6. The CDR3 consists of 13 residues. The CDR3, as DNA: TGTGCCAGCAGCCACAGGGGATGGTATGGCTACACCTTC. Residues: CASSHRGWYGYTF.